The rows below give T cell receptor beta chains drawn from one sample of a study of human T cells and chemical hapten exposure. Using its own MiXCR run on the RACE reads, TCRdb lists one record per CDR3 protein. The table has about 87,000 distinct CDR3 sequences, 9.6% seen once. Sequenced here: whole blood, sampled in connection with sensitization to the hapten diphenylcyclopropenone (DPC). The source is a woman aged 40 to 50 with alopecia areata. Some clones in this sample may be carry-over from other donors' samples. Each CDR3 is given without its conserved first and last residue. The order of the fields is CDR3 length, V gene, J gene, CDR3 protein.

13	TRBV29-1	TRBJ1-2	SVDVEDRGGYGYT
12	TRBV7-2	TRBJ2-1	ASSPMAQRGFQF
13	TRBV7-6	TRBJ2-5	ASSLSLTGVETQY
12	TRBV4-2	TRBJ2-7	ASSPSRVVGEQY
14	TRBV21-1	TRBJ1-2	ASSKTKREENYGYT
14	TRBV6-5	TRBJ2-3	ASRGLRDRVTDTQY
12	TRBV12-3/TRBV12-4	TRBJ2-7	ASSTGTGDYEQY
15	TRBV6-1	TRBJ1-4	ASSRFWDRGLYEKLF
13	TRBV7-8	TRBJ2-7	ASSPGPGSSYEQY
13	TRBV28	TRBJ2-7	ASSFSSGTGPKQY
12	TRBV20-1	TRBJ1-5	SATSGGSNQPQH
11	TRBV20-1	TRBJ2-5	SARAGGGETQY
15	TRBV5-1	NA	ASSLSQGAGGLNEQY
13	TRBV7-9	TRBJ2-7	ASSLVEGQSYEQY
14	TRBV5-5	TRBJ2-5	ASSYGTSGNQETQY
13	TRBV29-1	TRBJ1-2	SVEDQTRGGHGYT
12	TRBV20-1	TRBJ1-2	SAFHTGTWGGYT
13	TRBV5-6	TRBJ1-2	ASSSQRRGNYGYT
14	TRBV4-3	TRBJ2-1	ASSQGLAGVNNEQF
14	TRBV19	TRBJ2-7	ASSVQAGTGGYEQY
11	TRBV5-1	TRBJ1-1	ASDQQGNTEAF
10	TRBV7-6	TRBJ2-7	ASSGPQGVQY
14	TRBV5-1	TRBJ2-5	ASSSSQGSPRETQY
15	TRBV6-2/TRBV6-3	TRBJ1-2	ASSRTGGGGAPYGYT
15	TRBV28	TRBJ1-6	ASDPSSETGHNSPLH
14	TRBV7-2	TRBJ2-4	ASSLEAGMAKNIQY
11	TRBV5-4	TRBJ2-5	ASSFFPSETQY
12	TRBV19	TRBJ2-2	AGSMTGSTGELF
11	TRBV15	TRBJ1-5	ATSRTGIQPQH
11	TRBV12-3/TRBV12-4	TRBJ2-2	ASRPTRAGELF
13	TRBV18	TRBJ1-1	ASSPGRGANTEAF
11	TRBV29-1	TRBJ2-6	SASESGANVLT
11	TRBV7-9	TRBJ2-4	ASSFAGENIQY
11	TRBV20-1	TRBJ1-1	SAAGRANTEAF
13	TRBV5-1	TRBJ1-2	ASNPTPGSYYGYT
15	TRBV6-2/TRBV6-3	TRBJ2-2	ASSYSILAGDTGELF
14	TRBV7-9	TRBJ2-3	ASSLDLMGSADTQY
11	TRBV7-2	TRBJ1-1	ASSLEINTEAF
16	TRBV4-1	TRBJ2-5	ASSPTGTGANIAETQY
15	TRBV4-1	TRBJ2-2	ASRLAHLRANTGELF
19	TRBV5-1	TRBJ2-3	ASSFRIAGGRNQPSTDTQY
16	TRBV4-1	TRBJ2-3	ASSQAPQLGTRTDTQY
13	TRBV20-1	TRBJ2-3	SARDLLAGGDTQY
11	TRBV6-5	TRBJ1-2	ASSYSRFYGYT
14	TRBV5-1	TRBJ1-4	ASRVGPPGTNEKLF
11	TRBV7-2	TRBJ2-1	AASGYSYNVQF
13	TRBV18	TRBJ2-7	ASSENPGQVYEQY
14	TRBV20-1	TRBJ1-2	SARDWLTPINYGYT
12	TRBV5-6	TRBJ1-1	ASTPRGARTEAF
11	TRBV5-1	TRBJ2-1	ASSAGAQYEQF
13	TRBV28	TRBJ2-7	ASSTSGGLYYEQY
10	TRBV7-2	TRBJ2-6	ASCPDSVVLT
11	TRBV19	TRBJ1-1	ASRRTGFTEAF